This entry is about one TCR beta chain. V dropped 7 bases and J dropped 8 bases, with 9 bases sitting between them. CDR3 length: 11 amino acids. Here immunoSEQ multiplex PCR was the method, and the copy in TCRdb shows in-frame clones only, minus some. The data contain around 130,000 clones, over 75% of them singletons. The data are from a study of T cell responses to AZD1222 COVID-19 vaccine. Material: peripheral blood, obtained on day 0 of AZD1222 vaccination. V usage is TRBV12-3 or TRBV12-4 and J usage is TRBJ2-1; D unresolved. The TCR sequence derives from an adult in good health. The CDR3 sequence is CASTDFDEQFF. The CDR3 DNA follows: TGTGCCAGCACAGACTTCGATGAGCAGTTCTTC.